This T cell receptor (beta chain) was captured by sequencing in a study of response to subunit inactivated influenza vaccine. In TCRdb, the RT-PCR reads were re-called with MiXCR into one record per CDR3 protein. The sample holds more than 700,000 distinct CDR3 sequences, 21% seen once. CDR3 length equals 15 residues. Germline CDR1 reads SGHRS; CDR2 reads YFSETQ. Points from the study as a whole: Researchers suggested that each seasonal influenza vaccination recruits few new T cells.

Turning to this clonotype: Its antigen is not known. A junction boundary mismatches the germline segment, possibly from a read error.

The material was PBMCs from blood, obtained 5 to 6 days after vaccination. The chain joins TRBV5-1 to TRBJ2-7; 8 bases align to TRBD2. This TCR came from a man aged 50-60 years who received an inactivated influenza vaccine. The CDR3 here is CASSLVAGGFYVQYF. The CDR3 DNA sequence: TGCGCCAGCAGCTTGGTGGCGGGGGGCTTCTACGTGCAGTACTTC. Together with reference TRBV5-1 and TRBJ2-7, the CDR3 gives the full variable domain: KAGVTQTPRYLIKTRGQQVTLSCSPISGHRSVSWYQQTPGQGLQFLFEYFSETQRNKGNFPGRFSGRQFSNSRSEMNVSTLELGDSALYLCASSLVAGGFYVQYFGPGTRLTVT.